This T cell receptor (beta chain) was identified in a study of spatial heterogeneity in lung cancer. Study-level points and caveats: Numbers of ubiquitous and regional expanded TCRs tracked ubiquitous and regional nonsynonymous mutation counts, respectively. Mutation tallies in tumors tracked expanded intratumoral alpha and beta TCR counts.

Every TCR cDNA molecule bore its own unique molecular identifier. TCRdb fed the 5' RACE reads into MiXCR, producing one record per CDR3 protein. Of about 490 distinct CDR3 sequences in the sample, approximately 14% were seen once. As for time point: sample taken at primary tumor resection. This clonotype is categorized as large. Its specificity is not known. V was trimmed by 1 base and J by 3 bases, leaving 13 bases between them. This CDR3 is 15 amino acids long. CDR1 MDHEN and CDR2 SYDVKM come from the germline V gene. Specimen: lung tumor tissue, collected at surgery. V usage is TRBV28 and J usage is TRBJ2-7; D remains ambiguous. The sequence derives from a female donor with early-stage non-small cell lung cancer. The CDR3 coding sequence is TGTGCCAGCAGTTTATTGGGCGGCAGCCTCTACGAGCAGTACTTC. It yields the protein CASSLLGGSLYEQYF. Looking up the rest from reference TRBV28 and TRBJ2-7 gives the full variable domain: DVKVTQSSRYLVKRTGEKVFLECVQDMDHENMFWYRQDPGLGLRLIYFSYDVKMKEKGDIPEGYSVSREKKERFSLILESASTNQTSMYLCASSLLGGSLYEQYFGPGTRLTVT.